A selection of T cell receptor beta chains follows, all from one sample in a study of T cells after yellow fever vaccination. Using its own MiXCR run on the 5' RACE reads, TCRdb lists one record per CDR3 protein. Here the sample spans 70,000 to 80,000 distinct CDR3 sequences, around 7% being singletons. This specimen was CD8+ T cells sorted from PBMCs, taken approximately 11 days after the first yellow fever vaccination. The receptors were gathered from a man aged 18 to 35 who received the YFV17D yellow fever vaccine. Both conserved end residues are part of each CDR3. D genes are given only for firm matches. A row's size may be missing; if present it is once, few, many or a size class.

-	TRBV19	TRBJ2-5	-	CASSIGNGRGETQYF	TGTGCCAGTAGTATAGGCAACGGTCGAGGGGAGACCCAGTACTTC
-	TRBV9	TRBJ2-3	many	CASSVVAGDGGTQYF	TGTGCCAGCAGCGTAGTTGCAGGGGATGGGGGTACGCAGTATTTT
-	TRBV4-3	TRBJ2-3	medium-sized	CASSQVGGPADTQYF	TGCGCCAGCAGCCAAGTGGGGGGCCCTGCAGATACGCAGTATTTT
-	TRBV10-3	TRBJ2-7	many	CAISDRVSYEQYF	TGTGCCATCAGTGACAGGGTATCCTACGAGCAGTACTTC
-	TRBV29-1	TRBJ2-7	many	CSASAGISYEQYF	TGCAGCGCCAGTGCGGGCATATCCTACGAGCAGTACTTC
-	TRBV14	TRBJ1-1	-	CASSPYDTYTEAFF	TGTGCCAGCAGCCCATATGACACCTACACTGAAGCTTTCTTT
-	TRBV4-1	TRBJ2-1	many	CASSQIYSYNEQFF	TGCGCCAGCAGCCAAATATACTCCTACAATGAGCAGTTCTTC
-	TRBV4-3	TRBJ1-3	-	CASSRTVSSGNTIYF	TGCGCCAGCAGCCGGACTGTTAGCTCTGGAAACACCATATATTTT
-	TRBV5-1	TRBJ1-1	many	CASSLDQGSVTEAFF	TGCGCCAGCAGCTTGGACCAGGGGTCTGTCACTGAAGCTTTCTTT
TRBD1	TRBV6-1	TRBJ1-1	many	CASIPFQGQFEAFF	TGTGCCAGCATCCCTTTTCAGGGACAGTTTGAAGCTTTCTTT
-	TRBV2	TRBJ1-1	-	CASSDRHRTEAFF	TGTGCCAGCAGTGACAGGCATCGGACTGAAGCTTTCTTT
TRBD1	TRBV20-1	TRBJ2-7	many	CSASTGEAYEQYF	TGCAGTGCTAGTACAGGGGAAGCCTACGAGCAGTACTTC
-	TRBV7-2	TRBJ2-3	many	CASRSVQPDTQYF	TGTGCCAGCAGGTCAGTTCAGCCGGATACGCAGTATTTT
TRBD2	TRBV7-3	TRBJ2-5	-	CAFSLSGLAGVKGKETQYF	TGTGCCTTCAGTTTATCGGGGCTAGCGGGGGTCAAAGGGAAAGAGACCCAGTACTTC
-	TRBV5-1	TRBJ1-1	many	CASSWTGGGAEAFF	TGCGCCAGCAGCTGGACGGGTGGAGGGGCTGAAGCTTTCTTT
-	TRBV4-1	TRBJ2-1	many	CASSQRDLLTGDNEQFF	TGCGCCAGCAGCCAGCGGGACTTACTAACGGGAGACAATGAGCAGTTCTTC
-	TRBV15	TRBJ2-3	many	CATSRGGGVDTQYF	TGTGCCACCAGCAGAGGAGGAGGGGTGGATACGCAGTATTTT
-	TRBV12-3/TRBV12-4	TRBJ2-3	few	CASSTASTDTQYF	TGTGCCAGCAGCACTGCCTCCACAGATACGCAGTATTTT
TRBD2	TRBV7-2	TRBJ2-1	large	CASSLGLAGGNEQFF	TGTGCCAGCAGCTTAGGACTAGCGGGGGGCAATGAGCAGTTCTTC
-	TRBV2	TRBJ2-4	-	CASKEGSNIQYF	TGTGCCAGCAAAGAGGGGAGCAACATTCAGTACTTC
-	TRBV12-3/TRBV12-4	TRBJ1-1	many	CASSPGGATEAFF	TGTGCCAGCAGTCCCGGGGGGGCAACTGAAGCTTTCTTT
TRBD2	TRBV5-6	TRBJ2-7	few	CASSWGLAGYYEQYF	TGTGCCAGCAGCTGGGGACTAGCGGGGTACTACGAGCAGTACTTC
TRBD1	TRBV4-1	TRBJ1-5	few	CASSKGASGNQPQHF	TGCGCCAGCAGCAAGGGGGCGTCGGGCAATCAGCCCCAGCATTTT
-	TRBV29-1	TRBJ2-3	many	CSGRGGSTDTQYF	TGCAGCGGGCGCGGCGGATCCACAGATACGCAGTATTTT
-	TRBV19	TRBJ1-4	-	CASISSGTGEKLFF	TGTGCCAGTATCTCATCCGGGACCGGAGAAAAACTGTTTTTT
-	TRBV5-1	TRBJ2-1	few	CASSLRGGLFNEQFF	TGCGCCAGCAGCTTGAGGGGGGGCCTCTTCAATGAGCAGTTCTTC
TRBD1	TRBV6-5	TRBJ2-7	many	CASSHRGSNYEQYF	TGTGCCAGCAGTCACAGGGGATCCAACTACGAGCAGTACTTC
TRBD1	TRBV4-3	TRBJ1-4	many	CASSQDQTSGGKLFF	TGCGCCAGCAGCCAAGATCAGACATCAGGGGGAAAACTGTTTTTT
-	TRBV4-1	TRBJ1-2	many	CASRHWGHRLGRYTF	TGCGCCAGTCGGCACTGGGGACATCGTCTTGGGCGCTACACCTTC
-	TRBV30	TRBJ1-2	few	CAWSVYAMHYGYTF	TGTGCCTGGAGTGTATACGCGATGCACTATGGCTACACCTTC
-	TRBV12-3/TRBV12-4	TRBJ1-6	-	CASSGQYNSPLHF	TGTGCCAGCAGTGGACAGTATAATTCACCCCTCCACTTT
-	TRBV29-1	TRBJ1-1	few	CSVPARDYTMNTEAFF	TGCAGCGTCCCCGCAAGGGATTATACCATGAACACTGAAGCTTTCTTT
-	TRBV4-3	TRBJ2-7	-	CASSLYKGYLNEQYF	TGCGCCAGCAGCCTCTACAAGGGATATCTTAACGAGCAGTACTTC
-	TRBV20-1	TRBJ1-6	medium-sized	CSARDGGQINSPLHF	TGCAGTGCTAGAGATGGCGGACAAATTAATTCACCCCTCCACTTT
-	TRBV7-9	TRBJ2-1	-	CASSSDEQFF	TGTGCCAGCAGCTCAGATGAGCAGTTCTTC
-	TRBV20-1	TRBJ2-3	many	CSARDPRDLGSTDTQYF	TGCAGTGCTAGAGATCCCCGGGACCTTGGGAGCACAGATACGCAGTATTTT
-	TRBV27	TRBJ2-2	many	CASSLSPEGGTGELFF	TGTGCCAGCAGTTTATCTCCCGAGGGGGGCACCGGGGAGCTGTTTTTT
-	TRBV12-3/TRBV12-4	TRBJ2-2	few	CASSPLEASGELFF	TGTGCCAGCAGTCCCCTGGAAGCTTCTGGGGAGCTGTTTTTT
-	TRBV7-9	TRBJ1-1	few	CASSWWGQIYAFF	TGTGCCAGCAGCTGGTGGGGGCAAATTTATGCTTTCTTT
TRBD2	TRBV7-6	TRBJ2-5	-	CASSRRLFYGGNETQYF	TGTGCCAGCAGCAGAAGACTCTTCTACGGGGGGAACGAGACCCAGTACTTC
TRBD1	TRBV12-3/TRBV12-4	TRBJ2-1	many	CASSFVRGQGNEQFF	TGTGCCAGCAGTTTCGTCAGGGGGCAGGGCAATGAGCAGTTCTTC
-	TRBV4-2	TRBJ2-1	many	CASSHARGEQFF	TGTGCCAGCAGCCATGCCAGGGGTGAGCAGTTCTTC
TRBD1	TRBV30	TRBJ2-7	-	CACGQGFDEQYF	TGTGCCTGTGGACAGGGATTCGACGAGCAGTACTTC
-	TRBV18	TRBJ1-4	few	CASSPDGLGFKEKLFF	TGTGCCAGCTCACCAGACGGATTGGGGTTCAAGGAAAAACTGTTTTTT
-	TRBV20-1	TRBJ2-4	many	CSARDGEFRNIQYF	TGCAGTGCTAGAGACGGGGAATTCCGGAACATTCAGTACTTC
-	TRBV7-9	TRBJ1-5	few	CASSYGYSNQPQHF	TGTGCCAGCAGCTACGGATATAGCAATCAGCCCCAGCATTTT
-	TRBV12-3/TRBV12-4	TRBJ1-1	few	CASSFMGNTEAFF	TGTGCCAGCAGTTTTATGGGGAACACTGAAGCTTTCTTT
TRBD2	TRBV29-1	TRBJ2-2	many	CSWLAGTGELFF	TGCAGCTGGCTAGCGGGCACCGGGGAGCTGTTTTTT
TRBD1	TRBV7-3	TRBJ2-7	many	CASSTGQGSSEQYF	TGTGCCAGCAGCACGGGACAGGGTTCGAGCGAGCAGTACTTC
TRBD1	TRBV10-2	TRBJ1-1	many	CASSPRGFRAFF	TGCGCCAGCAGCCCCAGGGGGTTTAGGGCTTTCTTT
-	TRBV20-1	TRBJ1-3	many	CSARSLQLSGNTIYF	TGCAGTGCTAGAAGCTTGCAGCTCTCTGGAAACACCATATATTTT
-	TRBV11-1	TRBJ2-7	many	CASSLGDSLYEQYF	TGTGCCAGCAGCTTAGGAGACAGTCTCTACGAGCAGTACTTC